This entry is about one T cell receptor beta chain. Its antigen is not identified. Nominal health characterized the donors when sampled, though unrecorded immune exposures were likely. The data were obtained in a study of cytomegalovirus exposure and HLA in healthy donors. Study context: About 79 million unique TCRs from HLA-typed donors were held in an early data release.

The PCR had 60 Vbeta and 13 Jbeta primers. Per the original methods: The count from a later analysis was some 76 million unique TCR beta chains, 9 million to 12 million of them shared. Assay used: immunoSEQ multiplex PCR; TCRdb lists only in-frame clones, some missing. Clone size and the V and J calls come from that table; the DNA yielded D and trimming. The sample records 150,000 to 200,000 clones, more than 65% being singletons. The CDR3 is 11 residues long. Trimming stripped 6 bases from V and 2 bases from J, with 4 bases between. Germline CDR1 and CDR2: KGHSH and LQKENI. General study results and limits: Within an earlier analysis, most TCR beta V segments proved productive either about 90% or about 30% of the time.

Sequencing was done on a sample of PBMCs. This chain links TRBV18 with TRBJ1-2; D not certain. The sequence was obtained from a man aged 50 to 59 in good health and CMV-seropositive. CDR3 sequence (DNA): TGTGCCAGCTCGTCAAACTATGGCTACACCTTC. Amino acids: CASSSNYGYTF.